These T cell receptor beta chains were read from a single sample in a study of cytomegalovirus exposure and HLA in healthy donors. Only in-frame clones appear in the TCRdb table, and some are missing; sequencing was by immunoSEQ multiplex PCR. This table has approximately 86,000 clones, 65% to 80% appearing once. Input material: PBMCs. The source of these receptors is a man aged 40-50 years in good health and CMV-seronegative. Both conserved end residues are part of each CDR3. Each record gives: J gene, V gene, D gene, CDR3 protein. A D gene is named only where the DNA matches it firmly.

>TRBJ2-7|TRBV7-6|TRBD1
CASSPRTGSYEQYF
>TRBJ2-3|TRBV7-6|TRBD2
CASRVAGVDTQYF
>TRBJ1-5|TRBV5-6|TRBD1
CASSLRLMGQGRFQHF
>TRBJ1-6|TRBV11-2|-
CASSSGGGSYNSPLHF
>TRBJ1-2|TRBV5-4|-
CASSSRDTYGYTF
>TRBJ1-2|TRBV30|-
CAWARGLIFGYTF
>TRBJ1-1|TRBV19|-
CASEPTDMIGCGAFF
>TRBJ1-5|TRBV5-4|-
CASSLQGRNQPQHF
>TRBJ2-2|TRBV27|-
CASRPILLDRRNIGELFF
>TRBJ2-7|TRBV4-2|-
CASSQVGGQSSYEQYF
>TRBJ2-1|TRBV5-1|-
CASSLRDSYNEQFF
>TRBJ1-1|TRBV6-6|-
CASSYGHNTEAFF
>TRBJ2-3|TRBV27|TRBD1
CASSFMPNRGRTDTQYF
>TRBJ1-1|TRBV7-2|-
CASSLAAGQGTEAFF
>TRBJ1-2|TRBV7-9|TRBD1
CASSLGTGIGYTF
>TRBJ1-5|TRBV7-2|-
CASSFTGFSNQPQHF
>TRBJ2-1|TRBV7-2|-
CASSLVAALQGNEQFF
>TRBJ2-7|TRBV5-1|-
CASSLNRELEQYF
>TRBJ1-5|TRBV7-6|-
CASSLGTVGNQPQHF
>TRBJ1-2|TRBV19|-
CASGRGTYGYTF
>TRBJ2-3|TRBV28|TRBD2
CASSGSGATSTDTQYF
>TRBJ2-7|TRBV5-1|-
CASSSRTNPVDEQYF
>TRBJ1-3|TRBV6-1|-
CASSEGGSSGNTIYF
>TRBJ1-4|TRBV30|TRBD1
CAWEKDRGVNEKLFF
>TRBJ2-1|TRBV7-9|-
CASSLNSYSYNEQFF
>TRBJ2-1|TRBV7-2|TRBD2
CASRQAGRSYNEQFF
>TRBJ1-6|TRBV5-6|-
CASRGVYNSPLHF
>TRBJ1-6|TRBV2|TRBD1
CASSQTGTNSPLHF
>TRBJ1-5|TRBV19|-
CASSIRGGGNQPQHF
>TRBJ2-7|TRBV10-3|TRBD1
CAIDRGDSYEQYF
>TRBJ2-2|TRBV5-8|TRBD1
CASSLVSGGGTGELFF
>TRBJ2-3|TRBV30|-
CAWSLAGLGDTQYF
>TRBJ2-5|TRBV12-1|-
CASNRPTSGGAEETQYF
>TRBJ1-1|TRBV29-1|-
CSVPQGQLGTEAFF
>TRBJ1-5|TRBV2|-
CASSEQGYSQPHHF
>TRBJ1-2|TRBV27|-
CASSPQAESGYTF
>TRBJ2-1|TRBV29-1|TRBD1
CSVEDTGGSNEQFF
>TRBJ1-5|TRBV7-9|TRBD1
CASSRDRADQPQHF
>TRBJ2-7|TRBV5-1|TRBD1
CASSLGQVYEQYF
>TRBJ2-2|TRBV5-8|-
CASSPPSAVISGELFF
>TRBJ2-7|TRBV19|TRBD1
CASRTQGSDEQYF
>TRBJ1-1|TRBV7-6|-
CASSWGPGNTEAFF
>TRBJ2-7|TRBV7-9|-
CASSLSSTHEQYF
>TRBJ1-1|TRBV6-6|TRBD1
CASIGNPGQPYTEAFF
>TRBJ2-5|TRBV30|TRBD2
CAWGTGGTVGTQYF
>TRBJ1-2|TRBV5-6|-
CASSLIRAEPNGYTF